This is a list of T cell receptor beta chains from one sample in a study of T-cell memory formation after mild COVID-19. TCRdb reanalysed the 5' RACE reads using MiXCR and keeps one entry per CDR3 protein. The sample yields about 340,000 distinct CDR3 sequences, approximately 15% seen once. Sequenced: PBMCs or a T cell subset sorted from them (not recorded which). All receptors derive from a man in his late teens or twenties who had mild COVID-19 (a few samples of this study predate the infection). Cell type and time point are not known. CDR3s include the opening cysteine and the closing phenylalanine or tryptophan. D genes are given only for firm matches. Size values are once, few and many counts, or a class for expanded clones, and some rows have none.

J gene,D gene,clone size,V gene,CDR3 DNA,CDR3 protein
TRBJ1-1,NA,few,TRBV6-6,TGTGCCAGCAGTTACTCGTTCGAGGGATTGGGCACTGAAGCTTTCTTT,CASSYSFEGLGTEAFF
TRBJ2-3,NA,few,TRBV3-1,TGTGCCAGCAGCCAACGGGGGGATACGCAGTATTTT,CASSQRGDTQYF
TRBJ2-3,NA,NA,TRBV9,TGTGCCAGCAGCGTAGGGAGGCCCGCAGATACGCAGTATTTT,CASSVGRPADTQYF
TRBJ2-5,NA,NA,TRBV5-1,TGCGCCAGCAGCTTGGCCTTCTCGGGGGAGACCCAGTACTTC,CASSLAFSGETQYF
TRBJ2-5,TRBD2,NA,TRBV19,TGTGCCAGTGGTTCTAGCGGGGGGCGAGAGACCCAGTACTTC,CASGSSGGRETQYF
TRBJ2-1,NA,few,TRBV9,TGTGCCAGCAGCGCAAATTTGGATGACAATGAGCAGTTCTTC,CASSANLDDNEQFF
TRBJ1-4,NA,NA,TRBV6-5,TGTGCCAGCACTCGTACTCGTGGGGAAAAACTGTTTTTT,CASTRTRGEKLFF
TRBJ2-7,NA,NA,TRBV18,TGTGCCAGCTCACTAAACACTTGGAGGGCTACCGAGCAGTACTTC,CASSLNTWRATEQYF
TRBJ2-2,NA,few,TRBV5-1,TGCGCCAGCAGCTTGGTTCCCGGTACGAACACCGGGGAGCTGTTTTTT,CASSLVPGTNTGELFF
TRBJ1-5,NA,many,TRBV10-3,TGTGCCATCAGAGGACAAAGCAATCAGCCCCAGCATTTT,CAIRGQSNQPQHF
TRBJ1-1,NA,few,TRBV3-1,TGTGCCAGCAGCCAAGCCGCAGGGGAGACTGAAGCTTTCTTT,CASSQAAGETEAFF
TRBJ1-1,NA,once,TRBV10-3,TGTGCCATCACCGAGAGGCAGTGGATAGTGACTGAAGCTTTCTTT,CAITERQWIVTEAFF
TRBJ2-1,NA,NA,TRBV19,TGTGCCAGTAGCTGGGGAGGTGAGCAGTTCTTC,CASSWGGEQFF
TRBJ1-6,NA,NA,TRBV6-5,TGTGCCAGCAGTTCCGGGGTACGGAATTCACCCCTCCACTTT,CASSSGVRNSPLHF
TRBJ2-7,NA,few,TRBV2,TGTGCCAGCAGTGAACAGGGGATGTCCTACGAGCAGTACTTC,CASSEQGMSYEQYF
TRBJ2-7,NA,few,TRBV7-2,TGTGCCAGCAGCGAGAGGCAGGGTTTGCGCGAGCAGTACTTC,CASSERQGLREQYF
TRBJ2-5,TRBD2,few,TRBV5-4,TGTGCCAGCAGCCCCTGGCGCGGGGGGGAGGAGACCCAGTACTTC,CASSPWRGGEETQYF
TRBJ1-1,NA,few,TRBV6-5,TGTGCCAGCAGGTCGGTGAGGGACACTGAAGCTTTCTTT,CASRSVRDTEAFF
TRBJ2-5,NA,many,TRBV25-1,TGTGCCAGCAGCGCCGGGACTCATCGGGAGACCCAGTACTTC,CASSAGTHRETQYF
TRBJ1-5,NA,few,TRBV19,TGTGCCAGTAGTATAGCAGGGGGCAATCAGCCCCAGCATTTT,CASSIAGGNQPQHF
TRBJ1-2,NA,few,TRBV6-5,TGTGCCAGCACCAGACTTGACAGCTACTATGGCTACACCTTC,CASTRLDSYYGYTF
TRBJ2-6,NA,once,TRBV2,TGTGCCAGCAACTCGGGTTGGTCTGGGGCCAACGTCCTGGCTTTC,CASNSGWSGANVLAF
TRBJ2-3,NA,NA,TRBV11-2,TGTGCCAGCAGATACAGGACCCACACGCAGTATTTT,CASRYRTHTQYF
TRBJ1-2,NA,few,TRBV18,TGTGCCAGCTCACCCTCGGGGGAGTATGGCTACACCTTC,CASSPSGEYGYTF
TRBJ1-3,NA,many,TRBV12-3/TRBV12-4,TGTGCCAGCAGTTTTTGGGGACCCCACTCTGGAAACACCATATATTTT,CASSFWGPHSGNTIYF
TRBJ2-7,TRBD2,few,TRBV7-2,TGTGCCAGCAGCTATAGCGGGGGGGCTTACGAGCAGTACTTC,CASSYSGGAYEQYF
TRBJ2-1,TRBD2,NA,TRBV6-5,TGTGCCAGCAGTTACGGGGTTAGCGGGGGGGCCAGTGAGCAGTTCTTC,CASSYGVSGGASEQFF
TRBJ2-1,TRBD1,NA,TRBV20-1,TGCAGTGCCCCACGCCAGGGGGCGTTGAATGAGCAGTTCTTC,CSAPRQGALNEQFF
TRBJ2-7,NA,few,TRBV27,TGTGCCAGCAGGAAAGACTATCCCTCCTACGAGCAGTACTTC,CASRKDYPSYEQYF
TRBJ2-1,NA,few,TRBV2,TGTGCCAGCAGTGAACGGGGACCGACCGCCAATGAGCAGTTCTTC,CASSERGPTANEQFF
TRBJ1-5,NA,NA,TRBV6-2/TRBV6-3,TGTGCCAGCAGCCCCGGACTTTATAGCAATCAGCCCCAGCATTTT,CASSPGLYSNQPQHF
TRBJ2-3,NA,NA,TRBV6-2/TRBV6-3,TGTGCCAGCAGTTACGCTCCGTGGGGAAAGGATATCACAGATACGCAGTATTTT,CASSYAPWGKDITDTQYF
TRBJ2-3,NA,few,TRBV11-2,TGTGCCAGCAGCTTAACACAGAGGAGCACAGATACGCAGTATTTT,CASSLTQRSTDTQYF
TRBJ1-5,TRBD1,NA,TRBV6-1,TGTGCCAGCAGCCGGACAGGGGGGAAGCAGCCCCAGCATTTT,CASSRTGGKQPQHF
TRBJ1-6,TRBD1,NA,TRBV20-1,TGCAGTGCCCAAAGACAGGGAAATTCACCCCTCCACTTT,CSAQRQGNSPLHF
TRBJ1-2,NA,NA,TRBV28,TGTGCCAGCATTCCTAGTCTCGGGGACGGGATTAACTATGGCTACACCTTC,CASIPSLGDGINYGYTF
TRBJ2-2,NA,NA,TRBV12-3/TRBV12-4,TGTGCCGGTAGCGCTACGGGGGGCAGGACCGGGGAGCTGTTTTTT,CAGSATGGRTGELFF
TRBJ2-2,NA,few,TRBV6-5,TGTGCCAGCCGGAAAGCAACCGGGTACCCCCTCACCGGGGAGCTGTTTTTT,CASRKATGYPLTGELFF
TRBJ2-1,TRBD2,few,TRBV4-1,TGCGCCAGCAGCCAGCTTAGCGGGGGGGCCGTTGAGCAGTTCTTC,CASSQLSGGAVEQFF
TRBJ1-5,NA,few,TRBV23-1,TGCGCCAGCAGTCAAGTTGGACACCCTAGCAATCAGCCCCAGCATTTT,CASSQVGHPSNQPQHF
TRBJ2-1,TRBD1,few,TRBV12-3/TRBV12-4,TGTGCCAGCAGTTTCGGGGTTTACGGACAGGGGCTAGGTGAGCAGTTCTTC,CASSFGVYGQGLGEQFF
TRBJ2-6,NA,NA,TRBV15,TGTGCCACCAGCAGAGTGGGCTCTGGGGCCAACGTCCTGACTTTC,CATSRVGSGANVLTF
TRBJ1-2,TRBD1,NA,TRBV9,TGTGCCAGCAGCGAGGACAGGCATAACTATGGCTACACCTTC,CASSEDRHNYGYTF
TRBJ2-2,NA,many,TRBV12-3/TRBV12-4,TGTGCCACCCTAGTTGACCTGAACACCGGGGAGCTGTTTTTT,CATLVDLNTGELFF
TRBJ1-1,NA,few,TRBV6-5,TGTGCCAGCAGTTGGGGTGTGTCGAGTCCTCCTGAAGCTTTCTTT,CASSWGVSSPPEAFF
TRBJ2-1,NA,NA,TRBV11-1,TGTGCCAGCAACTCCTGGGGGGATGAGCAGTTCTTC,CASNSWGDEQFF
TRBJ1-1,TRBD1,few,TRBV5-1,TGCGCCAGCAGCTCTTTCCCGGGACAGCGCAGCGCTTACACTGAAGCTTTCTTT,CASSSFPGQRSAYTEAFF
TRBJ2-7,NA,NA,TRBV7-2,TGTGCCAGCACCCCGGGCATAGGGTACGAGCAGTACTTC,CASTPGIGYEQYF
TRBJ2-2,NA,NA,TRBV4-2,TGTGCCAGCAGCCAAGCAAGAACCGGGGAGCTGTTTTTT,CASSQARTGELFF
TRBJ1-6,NA,few,TRBV30,TGTGCCTGGAGGGGGGATGGTTCACCCCTCCACTTT,CAWRGDGSPLHF
TRBJ1-5,NA,few,TRBV20-1,TGCAGTGCGGGAGGCCTAGGACGGGAGTATAGCAATCAGCCCCAGCATTTT,CSAGGLGREYSNQPQHF
TRBJ1-4,NA,NA,TRBV6-5,TGTGCCAGCAGTCGGACAGCCTCAACTAATGAAAAACTGTTTTTT,CASSRTASTNEKLFF
TRBJ2-2,TRBD2,NA,TRBV7-8,TGTGCCAGCAGCTGGACTAGCGGGGGGATGGACACCGGGGAGCTGTTTTTT,CASSWTSGGMDTGELFF
TRBJ2-5,NA,many,TRBV5-1,TGCGCCAGCAGGTGGTCTGGGAAAGAGACCCAGTACTTC,CASRWSGKETQYF